Presented here are 4 T cell receptor beta chains from one specimen sequenced in a study of monozygotic twins with inflammatory bowel disease. TCRdb reworked the 5' RACE reads into one entry per CDR3 protein, no DNA. The table lists a few hundred thousand distinct CDR3 sequences. The sequenced sample was blood. The receptors originated from a human donor with ulcerative colitis or Crohn's disease, or a healthy co-twin of an affected twin (not recorded which).

The J gene is TRBJ2-1, the V gene TRBV6-1; the D call from TCRdb, TRBD2, cannot be confirmed without DNA. Germline V gene lookup returns CDR1 MNHNS and CDR2 SASEGT. This CDR3 is 18 amino acids long. The chain's CDR3 is CASSPPAEASGPYNEQFF.

The chain uses TRBV4-1 and TRBJ1-4; absent DNA, TCRdb's TRBD1 call cannot be checked. The CDR3 length is 19 residues. In germline, CDR1 is MGHRA, CDR2 YSYEKL. The CDR3 here is CASSPPWVRANPTNEKLFF.

The J gene is TRBJ1-2, the V gene TRBV18; as DNA is missing, the TRBD1 call by TCRdb cannot be tested. CDR3 size: 18 residues. CDR1 and CDR2 (germline): KGHSH, LQKENI. Here the CDR3 reads CASSPMVPDRGRRIGYTF.

The genes are TRBV9 and TRBJ2-2; TCRdb designates TRBD1, a call that cannot be tested without DNA. CDR3 size: 13 residues. Germline CDR1 and CDR2: SGDLS and YYNGEE. The CDR3 spells CASSASPGGELFF. Full variable domain (rest looked up from reference TRBV9 and TRBJ2-2): DSGVTQTPKHLITATGQRVTLRCSPRSGDLSVYWYQQSLDQGLQFLIQYYNGEERAKGNILERFSAQQFPDLHSELNLSSLELGDSALYFCASSASPGGELFFGEGSRLTVL.